This note documents a single T cell receptor (beta chain) sequence. Its antigen is undetermined. TCRdb recomputed calls from the reads with MiXCR, one row per CDR3 protein. The table lists 700,000 to 950,000 distinct CDR3 sequences, 32% of them singletons. This sample was included in a study of T cell repertoires in cytomegalovirus infection. The germline CDR1 and CDR2 sequences are SGHAT and FQDESV (reference sequence). With 3 bases clipped from V and 4 bases from J, the junction kept 5 bases outside the gene matches. The CDR3 has 15 amino acids. The J gene is TRBJ2-1, the V gene TRBV11-1; 8 nucleotides align to TRBD1. This TCR came from a human donor in good health (CMV status not recorded). Some clones in this sample may be carry-over from other donors' samples. Sequenced here: cultured CD8+ T cells from PBMCs, sampled from culture after CMV antigen stimulation. The CDR3 DNA follows: TGTGCCAGCAGCTTCCGGGACAGGACATACAATGAGCAGTTCTTC. It encodes CASSFRDRTYNEQFF.